These T cell receptor beta chains were read from a single sample in a study of cytomegalovirus exposure and HLA in healthy donors. Using immunoSEQ multiplex PCR, the repertoire was profiled, and TCRdb retains in-frame clones only, with some absent. The sample includes 140,000 to 150,000 clones, about 94% of them seen just once. Sequencing input: PBMCs. These receptors were obtained from a man between 18 and 35 years old in good health and CMV-seropositive. CDR3s include the opening cysteine and the closing phenylalanine or tryptophan. D genes are given only for firm matches.

D,J,V,CDR3,DNA
TRBD1,TRBJ2-3,TRBV25-1,CASSPTGWATDTQYF,TGTGCCAGCAGCCCGACAGGGTGGGCAACAGATACGCAGTATTTT
TRBD2,TRBJ2-3,TRBV27,CASSRTSGSSTDTQYF,TGTGCCAGCAGTAGGACTAGCGGGTCGAGCACAGATACGCAGTATTTT
-,TRBJ2-7,TRBV5-1,CASSSSGASSYEQYF,TGCGCCAGCAGCTCTTCGGGAGCGAGCTCCTACGAGCAGTACTTC
-,TRBJ2-7,TRBV28,CASSLGRALTQYF,TGTGCCAGCAGTTTAGGCAGGGCCCTGACGCAGTACTTC
TRBD2,TRBJ2-7,TRBV7-6,CASSPRGGLAAYEQYF,TGTGCCAGCAGCCCCCGAGGGGGACTAGCGGCCTACGAGCAGTACTTC
-,TRBJ1-5,TRBV6-1,CASRTYQPQHF,TGTGCCAGCAGGACATATCAGCCCCAGCATTTT
-,TRBJ2-1,TRBV29-1,CSVEEGGESLYNEQFF,TGCAGCGTTGAAGAGGGAGGAGAATCCCTCTACAATGAGCAGTTCTTC
-,TRBJ2-3,TRBV7-8,CASSLPGLVPDTQYF,TGTGCCAGCAGCTTACCGGGACTTGTACCAGATACGCAGTATTTT
-,TRBJ1-1,TRBV28,CASRARANVVEAFF,TGTGCCAGCCGAGCACGAGCAAACGTCGTAGAAGCTTTCTTT
-,TRBJ1-4,TRBV5-6,CASTLRGVGEKLFF,TGTGCCAGCACCCTTCGGGGGGTTGGTGAAAAACTGTTTTTT
-,TRBJ1-2,TRBV4-1,CASSQAGVNYGYTF,TGCGCCAGCAGCCAAGCAGGGGTGAACTATGGCTACACCTTC
TRBD1,TRBJ1-3,TRBV2,CASSGDRVSGNTIYF,TGTGCCAGCAGTGGGGACAGGGTATCTGGAAACACCATATATTTT
TRBD1,TRBJ1-1,TRBV19,CASGQTGSEAFF,TGTGCCAGTGGACAGACAGGGAGTGAAGCTTTCTTT
-,TRBJ2-7,TRBV28,CASSFLRGWVQYF,TGTGCCAGCAGTTTTTTACGAGGGTGGGTGCAGTACTTC
-,TRBJ2-5,TRBV5-1,CASSPTGEETQYF,TGCGCCAGCAGCCCCACGGGGGAGGAGACCCAGTACTTC